This record concerns one TCR beta chain sequence. Antigen: not known. The CDR3 sequence is 14 residues long. The germline gives CDR1 SGHRS, CDR2 YFSETQ. The data were taken from a study of monozygotic twins with inflammatory bowel disease. Study-level results: Healthy co-twins had higher TCRbeta inverse Simpson diversity than their IBD twins. Repertoire similarity was not found to differ between concordant and discordant twins, possibly from limited power.

TCRdb reprocessed the 5' RACE reads, keeping one entry per CDR3 protein, no DNA. Its clone listing holds approximately 160,000 distinct CDR3 sequences. This chain uses TRBV5-1 with TRBJ1-1. The clonotype comes from a human donor with ulcerative colitis or Crohn's disease, or a healthy co-twin of an affected twin (not recorded which). Sample: blood. The CDR3 region is CASSLAGQNTEAFF.